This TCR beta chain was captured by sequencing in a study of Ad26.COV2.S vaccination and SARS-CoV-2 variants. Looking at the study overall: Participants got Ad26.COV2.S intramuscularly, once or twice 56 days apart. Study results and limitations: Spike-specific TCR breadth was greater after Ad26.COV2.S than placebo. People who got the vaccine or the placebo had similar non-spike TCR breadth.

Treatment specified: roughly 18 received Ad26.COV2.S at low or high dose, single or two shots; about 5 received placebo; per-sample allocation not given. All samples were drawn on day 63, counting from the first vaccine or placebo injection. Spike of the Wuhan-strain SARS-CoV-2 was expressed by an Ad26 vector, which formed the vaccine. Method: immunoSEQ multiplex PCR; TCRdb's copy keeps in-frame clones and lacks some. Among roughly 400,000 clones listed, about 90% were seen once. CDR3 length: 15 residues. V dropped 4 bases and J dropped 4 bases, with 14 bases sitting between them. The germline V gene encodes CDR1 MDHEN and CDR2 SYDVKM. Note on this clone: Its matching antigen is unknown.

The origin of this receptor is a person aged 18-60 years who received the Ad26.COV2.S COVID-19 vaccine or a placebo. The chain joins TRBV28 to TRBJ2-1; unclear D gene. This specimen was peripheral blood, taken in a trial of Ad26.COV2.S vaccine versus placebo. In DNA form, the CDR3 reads TGTGCCAGCAGTTCGGTAGGAGCGCCTTACAATGAGCAGTTCTTC. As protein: CASSSVGAPYNEQFF.